One sample yielded the 21 T cell receptor beta chains listed below, sequenced in a study of CD8+CD57+ T cells in acquired aplastic anemia. Using genomic DNA as the template, TCR beta VDJ and CDR3 profiling was carried out. TCRdb recomputed calls from the reads with MiXCR, one row per CDR3 protein. This sample has about 210,000 distinct CDR3 sequences, with around 60% found just once. The sample consisted of sorted CD4+, CD8+, or CD8+CD57+ T cells (not recorded which) from PBMCs. These receptors all come from a human donor in good health.

The CDR3 loop is CASSKTLSNYEQYF. The CDR3 nucleotides read TGTGCCAGCAGCAAGACCCTTTCTAATTACGAGCAGTACTTC. V gene TRBV2 combines with J gene TRBJ2-7, with D uncertain. Germline lookup yields CDR1 SNHLY and CDR2 FYNNEI. Deletions cut 6 bases from V and 4 bases from J, with 16 bases between. This CDR3 is built from 14 residues.

In this sample, this clonotype turned up many times. The chain is built from TRBV6-1 and TRBJ2-7, with D possibly being TRBD1 or TRBD2 (5 bases each). This CDR3 contains 12 residues. CDR1 and CDR2 from the germline V gene are MNHNS and SASEGT. V shed 10 bases and J shed 3 bases, with 13 bases lying between them. In nucleotides, the CDR3 is TGTGCCACCCGGGACCCAGGCTACGAGCAGTACTTC. It codes for CATRDPGYEQYF.

This clonotype has just a few counts. The V gene is TRBV6-2 or TRBV6-3, the J gene TRBJ2-1; 13 bases are a match to TRBD2. Germline loops: CDR1 MNHEY, CDR2 SVGEGT. The CDR3 is made up of 19 amino acids. The J segment lost 3 bases and the V segment lost 0 bases, leaving 8 bases of the junction unmatched. The CDR3 loop reads CASSYSPGLAGDLYNEQFF. As DNA, the CDR3 is TGTGCCAGCAGTTACTCCCCCGGACTAGCGGGGGACCTCTACAATGAGCAGTTCTTC.

Turning to this clonotype: A much larger clone sits a single nucleotide away, making a read error possible. V is TRBV5-6 and J is TRBJ1-1; TRBD1 agrees at 7 bases. The CDR3 has 16 amino acids. Germline CDR1 SGHDT, CDR2 YYEEEE. The V segment lost 0 bases and the J segment 7 bases; nucleotides outside the gene matches: 12. The CDR3, as DNA: TGTGCCAGCAGCTTGGTAAAAGGGGGCGATGGCATTGAAGCTTTCTTT. It specifies CASSLVKGGDGIEAFF.

The rearrangement joins TRBV6-6 to TRBJ1-1, with unresolved D. The CDR3 length is 16 residues. With 3 bases removed from V and 3 bases from J, the gap between germline ends came to 17 bases. CDR1 and CDR2 (germline): MNHNY, SVGAGI (reference sequence). The CDR3 protein is CASSYPSEGPHTEAFF. The CDR3 DNA reads as TGTGCCAGCAGTTATCCCTCAGAGGGTCCCCACACTGAAGCTTTCTTT.

This clonotype has at least ten counts. This sequence joins TRBV5-1 and TRBJ1-5; TRBD1 agrees at 8 bases. Trimming cost V 4 bases and J 6 bases; bases outside gene matches: 6. CDR3 length: 14 residues. The germline gives CDR1 SGHRS, CDR2 YFSETQ. CDR3 amino acids: CASSPTGDGQPQHF. CDR3 nucleotide sequence: TGCGCCAGCAGCCCGACAGGGGATGGTCAGCCCCAGCATTTT.

The chain couples TRBV10-3 to TRBJ2-1; D gene unclear. V gave up 3 bases and J gave up 8 bases, with 8 bases separating them. Germline V gene lookup returns CDR1 ENHRY and CDR2 SYGVKD. The CDR3 runs to 12 residues. In DNA form, the CDR3 reads TGTGCCATCAGTGAACGTCTCCATGAGCAGTTCTTC. Amino acid sequence: CAISERLHEQFF.

The table lists this clonotype with a few counts. The chain recombines TRBV5-1 with TRBJ1-6; 10 nucleotides line up with TRBD1. The CDR3 spans 16 residues. The V segment lost 0 bases and the J segment 9 bases; nucleotides outside the gene matches: 6. Germline loops: CDR1 SGHRS, CDR2 YFSETQ. The CDR3 DNA reads as TGCGCCAGCAGCTTGGGTGGGGGACAGGGGAGTTCACCCCTCCACTTT. Encoded protein: CASSLGGGQGSSPLHF.

In this sample, this clonotype turned up many times. The rearrangement uses TRBV24-1 and TRBJ2-2, with TRBD2 matching over 9 bases. Germline assignment: CDR1 KGHDR and CDR2 SFDVKD. This CDR3 contains 16 residues. Trimming took 4 bases from V and 1 from J; bases not matched to a gene: 3. The CDR3 loop is CATSESGGMNTGELFF. The CDR3 coding sequence is TGTGCCACCAGTGAAAGCGGGGGGATGAACACCGGGGAGCTGTTTTTT.

This chain uses TRBV20-1 with TRBJ2-5, with a tentative D call TRBD1 (6 bases). CDR3 size: 14 residues. Per the germline V gene, CDR1 is DFQATT and CDR2 is SNEGSKA (reference sequence). Trimming took off 5 bases at V and 1 base at J, with 14 bases between the two ends. The CDR3 DNA is TGCAGTGCTCACCGGGACACTACCCAAGAGACCCAGTACTTC. Translating it yields CSAHRDTTQETQYF.

The CDR3 region has the DNA TGTGCCAGTAGTATAGATCGCCGGGTCCTGTTTTTT. Protein: CASSIDRRVLFF. The genes are TRBV19 and TRBJ1-4, with D unclear. V lost 0 bases and J lost 14, with 10 bases in between. Germline V gene data show CDR1 as LNHDA and CDR2 as SQIVND (reference sequence). The CDR3 covers 12 residues.

The chain combines TRBV29-1 with TRBJ2-3; 7 bases fit TRBD2. Germline CDR1 and CDR2: SQVTM and ANQGSEA. This CDR3 contains 15 residues. Trimming took 2 bases from V and 4 from J; bases not matched to a gene: 9. This CDR3 is CSVEPSGSWADTQYF. DNA for the CDR3: TGCAGCGTTGAACCTAGCGGATCTTGGGCAGATACGCAGTATTTT.

This chain connects TRBV20-1 to TRBJ2-1, with a tentative D call TRBD1 (5 bases). Trimming shortened V by 1 base and J by 5 bases, and 24 bases separated the two germline ends. Germline CDR1 DFQATT, CDR2 SNEGSKA (reference sequence). The CDR3 length is 18 residues. CDR3 residues: CSARVRGMAALLDNEQFF. In DNA, the CDR3 is TGCAGTGCTAGAGTAAGGGGAATGGCGGCATTATTGGACAATGAGCAGTTCTTC.

The V call is TRBV14, the J call TRBJ2-5; D gene unclear. Germline CDR1 and CDR2: SGHDN and FVKESK. The CDR3 covers 14 residues. Trimming pared 2 bases from V and 3 bases from J, leaving 10 bases between. CDR3 amino acids: CASSQSPGKETQYF. Here the CDR3 DNA reads TGTGCCAGCAGCCAAAGCCCGGGCAAAGAGACCCAGTACTTC.

This clonotype was recorded a few times. The chain links TRBV19 to TRBJ1-6; D may be TRBD1 (5 bases). The CDR3 length is 15 residues. Germline CDR1 reads LNHDA; CDR2 reads SQIVND (reference sequence). V was cut by 5 bases and J by 8 bases, with 16 bases left in between. CDR3 in DNA: TGTGCCAGTAGTCTCCGGGACGGACTATATTCACCCCTCCACTTT. It yields the protein CASSLRDGLYSPLHF.

Ten or more counts support this clonotype. This chain connects TRBV24-1 to TRBJ2-2, with 9 bases lining up with TRBD1. The ends lost 9 bases at V and 6 bases at J; junction bases unmatched: 7. The CDR3 is made up of 14 amino acids. The V gene's germline CDR1 is KGHDR and CDR2 SFDVKD. CDR3 coding DNA: TGTGCCACCCGGGGACAGGGATCTTCCGGGGAGCTGTTTTTT. This sequence encodes CATRGQGSSGELFF.

V is TRBV7-9 and J is TRBJ2-1; the D call may be TRBD1 or TRBD2 (5 bases each). Germline V gene data show CDR1 as SEHNR and CDR2 as FQNEAQ (reference sequence). CDR3 length: 15 amino acids. V lost 5 bases, J lost 4 bases, and 15 bases lay in between. CDR3 amino acids: CASSPRSGLYNEQFF. CDR3 bases: TGTGCCAGCAGCCCCCGGTCGGGGCTTTACAATGAGCAGTTCTTC.

The chain has TRBV4-2 and TRBJ2-7; D assignment may be TRBD1 or TRBD2 (5 bases each). The better agreement between TRBJ2-1 and the DNA end casts doubt on the J call. CDR1 and CDR2 from the germline V gene are LGHNA and YNFKEQ. The CDR3 totals 13 residues. CDR3 amino acids: CASSQVTGQEQFF. CDR3 nucleotides: TGTGCCAGCAGCCAAGTAACGGGGCAGGAGCAGTTCTTC.

The CDR3 coding sequence is TGCAGCGTTGAATCGGACAATGAGCAGTTCTTC. It encodes CSVESDNEQFF. The V gene is TRBV29-1, the J gene TRBJ2-1, with no clear D. Deletions cut 2 bases from V and 5 bases from J, with 4 bases between. The length of the CDR3 is 11 residues. In germline, CDR1 is SQVTM, CDR2 ANQGSEA.

This clonotype was observed at least ten times. The V call is TRBV12-3 or TRBV12-4, the J call TRBJ2-5; D might be TRBD1 (5 bases). This CDR3 has 14 residues. Trimming removed 3 bases at V and 2 bases at J, with 10 bases between. CDR3 DNA: TGTGCCAGCAGTTTTGACGGACAACAAGAGACCCAGTACTTC. Amino acid sequence: CASSFDGQQETQYF.

This clonotype was recorded only once. Given the absence of the conserved phenylalanine or tryptophan at the CDR3 end, a read error is likely. This rearrangement joins TRBV7-9 to TRBJ2-7; 8 nucleotides align to TRBD1. Germline loops: CDR1 SEHNR, CDR2 FQNEAQ (reference sequence). The CDR3 contains 13 residues. The V segment lost 5 bases and the J segment 4 bases; nucleotides outside the gene matches: 4. In DNA form, the CDR3 reads TGTGCCAGCAGCGGGACAGGACGATACGAGCAGTACCTC. Translating gives CASSGTGRYEQYL.